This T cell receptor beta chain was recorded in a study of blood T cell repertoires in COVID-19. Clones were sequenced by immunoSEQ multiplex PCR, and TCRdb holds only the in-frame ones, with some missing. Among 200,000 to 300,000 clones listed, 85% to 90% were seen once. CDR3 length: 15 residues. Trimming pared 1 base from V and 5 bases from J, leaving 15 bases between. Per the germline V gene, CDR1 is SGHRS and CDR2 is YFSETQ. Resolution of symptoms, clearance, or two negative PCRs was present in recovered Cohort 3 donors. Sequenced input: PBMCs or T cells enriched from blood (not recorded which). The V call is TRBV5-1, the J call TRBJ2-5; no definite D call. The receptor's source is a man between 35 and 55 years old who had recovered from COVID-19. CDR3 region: CASSLTAPYQETQYF. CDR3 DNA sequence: TGCGCCAGCAGCTTGACAGCCCCCTATCAGGAGACCCAGTACTTC. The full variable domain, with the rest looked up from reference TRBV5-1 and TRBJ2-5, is KAGVTQTPRYLIKTRGQQVTLSCSPISGHRSVSWYQQTPGQGLQFLFEYFSETQRNKGNFPGRFSGRQFSNSRSEMNVSTLELGDSALYLCASSLTAPYQETQYFGPGTRLLVL.